Detailed here is one T cell receptor beta chain. The target antigen is unknown. This record belongs to a study of cytomegalovirus exposure and HLA in healthy donors. Study-level findings and limits: Using a false discovery rate of 0.05, a later analysis showed that 15,000 to 20,000 TCR beta sequences were associated with HLA alleles. With high specificity and sensitivity, the classifier reportedly diagnosed cytomegalovirus status. Most of the CMV-associated TCR beta chains (in a later analysis) appeared to be HLA-restricted.

Trimming shortened V by 8 bases and J by 8 bases, and 19 bases separated the two germline ends. CDR1 and CDR2 (germline): SQVTM, ANQGSEA. The CDR3 totals 13 residues. With 60 Vbeta and 13 Jbeta primers, the PCR was carried out. Using immunoSEQ multiplex PCR, the repertoire was profiled, and TCRdb retains in-frame clones only, with some absent. The table shows around 110,000 clones, with approximately 9.4% occurring only once. The clonotype comes from a man in his thirties or forties in good health and CMV-seronegative. Material: PBMCs. The V gene is TRBV29-1, the J gene TRBJ2-1, with D maybe TRBD1 (6 bases). Here the CDR3 DNA reads TGCAGCACCGACAGGAGCCGCTTGGATGAGCAGTTCTTC. This encodes CSTDRSRLDEQFF.